What follows describes a single TCR beta chain. The data were obtained in a study of blood T cell repertoires in COVID-19. Only in-frame clones appear in the TCRdb table, and some are missing; sequencing was by immunoSEQ multiplex PCR. Here the sample spans roughly 250,000 clones, approximately 87% being singletons. Germline V CDR1 and CDR2: MDHEN, SYDVKM. V dropped 5 bases and J dropped 5 bases, with 11 bases sitting between them. The length of the CDR3 is 13 residues. The specimen was peripheral blood. The chain couples TRBV28 to TRBJ2-3; maybe TRBD2 (5 bases). This receptor was identified in a woman under 40 with COVID-19, enrolled during active disease. CDR3 in amino acids: CASSHLGGDTQYF. The CDR3 DNA reads TGTGCCAGCAGTCACCTCGGAGGAGATACGCAGTATTTT.